The 20 T cell receptor beta chains below all came from one sample that was sequenced in a study of T cell responses to AZD1222 COVID-19 vaccine. Using immunoSEQ multiplex PCR, the repertoire was profiled, and TCRdb retains in-frame clones only, with some absent. The data contain about 120,000 clones, roughly 90% of them seen just once; the ten biggest clones take up 14% to 15%. The sequencing here drew on peripheral blood, taken on day 0 of AZD1222 vaccination. The receptor set was obtained from an adult in good health.

This clone occurred many times. The CDR3 reads CASSPLTAETSTDTQYF. CDR3 in DNA: TGTGCCAGCTCACCTTTAACAGCCGAAACTAGCACAGATACGCAGTATTTT. The J gene is TRBJ2-3, the V gene TRBV18; D ambiguous. Germline CDR1 KGHSH, CDR2 LQKENI. CDR3 length equals 17 residues. Trimming removed 3 bases from V and 0 bases from J, with 16 bases in between.

The chain joins TRBV9 to TRBJ1-1; D may be TRBD1 (5 bases). The V end lost 4 bases, the J end lost 1 base, and 11 bases lay between the germline ends. The CDR3 totals 14 residues. CDR1 is SGDLS, CDR2 YYNGEE, per germline. CDR3 in amino acids: CASSWGLKNTEAFF. CDR3 bases: TGTGCCAGCAGCTGGGGCTTAAAGAACACTGAAGCTTTCTTT.

V gene TRBV3-1 (or the pseudogene TRBV3-2) combines with J gene TRBJ1-4; TRBD1 might be the D (5 bases). Trimming cost V 6 bases and J 11 bases, with 25 bases left between them. The CDR3 has 16 residues. Germline CDR1 LGHDT, CDR2 YNNKEL (reference sequence). CDR3 region: CASSQKISGGPGKLFF. DNA of the CDR3: TGTGCCAGCAGTCAAAAGATCTCCGGAGGCCCAGGGAAACTGTTTTTT.

This clone was seen only a few times. The chain is built from TRBV7-2 and TRBJ1-1; D is uncertain. The CDR3 totals 14 residues. The V end lost 2 bases, the J end lost 5 bases, and 12 bases lay between the germline ends. Germline V gene lookup returns CDR1 SGHTA and CDR2 FQGNSA. The CDR3 loop is CASSLHSSRTEAFF. DNA of the CDR3: TGTGCCAGCAGCTTACACTCTAGTAGGACTGAAGCTTTCTTT.

The chain uses TRBV4-1 and TRBJ2-7; D uncertain. This CDR3 is built from 13 residues. The V gene's germline CDR1 is MGHRA and CDR2 YSYEKL. Trimming took off 1 base at V and 6 bases at J, with 10 bases between the two ends. Here the CDR3 DNA reads TGCGCCAGCAGCCAAGTTCCCGAGGCCGAGCAGTACTTC. Translating it yields CASSQVPEAEQYF.

The genes are TRBV10-1 and TRBJ2-3; tentative D call: TRBD1 (5 bases). Between the trimmed V and J ends, which lost 2 bases and 3 bases, there was a span of 9 bases. The CDR3 spans 14 residues. Germline V CDR1 and CDR2: WNHNN, SYGVQD (reference sequence). This CDR3 is CASSEEPGTDTQYF. The CDR3 DNA is TGCGCCAGCAGTGAGGAGCCAGGGACAGATACGCAGTATTTT.

J is TRBJ2-7 and V is TRBV3-1 (or the pseudogene TRBV3-2); the D is unclear. Germline V CDR1 and CDR2: LGHDT, YNNKEL (reference sequence). Trimming pared 1 base from V and 0 bases from J, leaving 10 bases between. CDR3 length: 15 amino acids. This CDR3 is CASSQGASSSYEQYF. Written as DNA, the CDR3 is TGTGCCAGCAGCCAAGGGGCCAGTAGCTCCTACGAGCAGTACTTC.

The CDR3 DNA sequence: TGTGCCAGCAGCCGAGCCGAGACTAGCTCCTACGAGCAGTACTTC. This sequence encodes CASSRAETSSYEQYF. The chain links TRBV6-2 or TRBV6-3 to TRBJ2-7; perhaps TRBD2 as D (6 bases). Germline CDR1 MNHEY, CDR2 SVGEGT. The CDR3 sequence is 15 residues long. Between the trimmed V and J ends, which lost 6 bases and 0 bases, there was a span of 15 bases.

This clone has just one count. The J gene is TRBJ2-3, the V gene TRBV11-2; TRBD2 matches 9 bases. Germline CDR1 reads SGHAT; CDR2 reads FQNNGV. Trimming at V came to 4 bases and at J to 1 base, leaving 9 bases not matched to a gene. This CDR3 contains 17 residues. The CDR3 is CASSSRTGTSRTDTQYF. The CDR3 nucleotides are TGTGCCAGCAGCTCCCGCACCGGGACTAGCCGCACAGATACGCAGTATTTT. Full variable domain (rest looked up from reference TRBV11-2 and TRBJ2-3): EAGVAQSPRYKIIEKRQSVAFWCNPISGHATLYWYQQILGQGPKLLIQFQNNGVVDDSQLPKDRFSAERLKGVDSTLKIQPAKLEDSAVYLCASSSRTGTSRTDTQYFGPGTRLTVL.

This chain uses TRBV7-2 with TRBJ2-6; D remains ambiguous. This CDR3 has 13 amino acids. Trimming took off 5 bases at V and 4 bases at J, with 6 bases between the two ends. The germline gives CDR1 SGHTA, CDR2 FQGNSA. CDR3: CASSPPGANVLTF. The DNA for the CDR3 is TGTGCCAGCAGCCCCCCCGGGGCCAACGTCCTGACTTTC. The full variable domain, with the rest looked up from reference TRBV7-2 and TRBJ2-6, is GAGVSQSPSNKVTEKGKDVELRCDPISGHTALYWYRQSLGQGLEFLIYFQGNSAPDKSGLPSDRFSAERTGGSVSTLTIQRTQQEDSAVYLCASSPPGANVLTFGAGSRLTVL.

In DNA form, the CDR3 reads TGTGCCAGCAGTGGCCCGGGACAGGGGGCTTATTACGAGCAGTACTTC. It specifies CASSGPGQGAYYEQYF. V and J are TRBV11-2 and TRBJ2-7, with 12 bases aligning to TRBD1. With V trimmed by 6 bases and J by 4 bases, 10 bases remained unmatched. The CDR3 spans 16 residues. The germline V gene encodes CDR1 SGHAT and CDR2 FQNNGV.

The genes are TRBV9 and TRBJ1-2; TRBD1 matches 10 bases. The germline V gene has CDR1 SGDLS and CDR2 YYNGEE. V lost 0 bases, J lost 2 bases, and 10 bases stayed unmatched. The CDR3 has 18 residues. The CDR3: CASSVGPRDRGWNYGYTF. The CDR3 DNA sequence: TGTGCCAGCAGCGTAGGCCCCCGGGACAGGGGATGGAACTATGGCTACACCTTC.

The CDR3 spells CASSSQETQYF. CDR3 in DNA: TGTGCCAGCAGCTCTCAGGAGACCCAGTACTTC. The chain is built from TRBV7-2 and TRBJ2-5; D is ambiguous. The CDR3 has 11 amino acids. Germline V lookup: CDR1 SGHTA, CDR2 FQGNSA. Trimming removed 4 bases at V and 5 bases at J, with 5 bases between.

This clone was recorded once. The CDR3: CASSAGGLAATQYF. The CDR3 DNA reads TGTGCCAGCAGTGCAGGGGGGCTTGCCGCTACGCAGTATTTT. V and J are TRBV6-2 or TRBV6-3 and TRBJ2-3; a weak D match, TRBD1 (7 bases). The germline V and J ends were trimmed by 5 bases and 8 bases, with 17 bases remaining between them. This CDR3 has 14 residues. Germline V gene lookup returns CDR1 MNHEY and CDR2 SVGEGT.

This chain uses TRBV16 with TRBJ1-1; no firm D call. This CDR3 has 12 residues. Germline CDR1 and CDR2: KGHSY and FQNENV. Between the trimmed V and J ends, which lost 4 bases and 4 bases, there was a span of 7 bases. Written as DNA, the CDR3 is TGTGCCAGCAGCCCCTATGGCACTGAAGCTTTCTTT. Protein: CASSPYGTEAFF.

The chain employs TRBV4-3 and TRBJ1-4, with 7 bases matching TRBD1. This CDR3 has 15 residues. The junction had 6 bases not matched to a gene; V was cut back by 0 bases and J by 8 bases. Germline CDR1 LGHNA, CDR2 YSLEER. This CDR3 is CASSQDGGGYEKLFF. CDR3 DNA sequence: TGCGCCAGCAGCCAAGACGGAGGGGGCTACGAAAAACTGTTTTTT.

The gene calls are TRBV4-1 and TRBJ1-1, with 7 bases that match TRBD1. V dropped 5 bases and J dropped 5; count of bases not matched to a gene: 8. Germline V lookup: CDR1 MGHRA, CDR2 YSYEKL. The CDR3 spans 14 residues. The CDR3 DNA is TGCGCCAGCAGCGCGGACAGGATGTGGACTGAAGCTTTCTTT. This codes for CASSADRMWTEAFF.

This chain connects TRBV11-2 to TRBJ2-7, with D unresolved. Germline CDR1 SGHAT, CDR2 FQNNGV. This CDR3 comprises 13 residues. Trimming stripped 5 bases from V and 5 bases from J, with 13 bases between. The CDR3 loop is CASSLLMADEQYF. The CDR3 DNA reads as TGTGCCAGCAGCCTTCTGATGGCCGACGAGCAGTACTTC.

The gene calls are TRBV10-3 and TRBJ2-3; D perhaps matches TRBD2 (6 bases). The CDR3 runs 17 residues. Germline CDR1 reads ENHRY; CDR2 reads SYGVKD. Trimming removed 0 bases at V and 0 bases at J, with 13 bases between. CDR3 nucleotide sequence: TGTGCCATCAGTGAGTCTGGGGGGATTGATAGCACAGATACGCAGTATTTT. Translation gives CAISESGGIDSTDTQYF.

The gene calls are TRBV13 and TRBJ2-7; D unresolved. CDR3 size: 14 residues. Germline loops: CDR1 PRHDT, CDR2 FYEKMQ (reference sequence). The V and J ends lost 0 bases and 7 bases respectively, with 13 bases between them. This CDR3 reads CASSLGPTGGEQYF. CDR3 nucleotide sequence: TGTGCCAGCAGCTTAGGGCCCACGGGCGGAGAGCAGTACTTC.